This record looks at one T cell receptor beta chain sequence and its context. The antigen is undetermined. The data originate from a study of T cell responses to AZD1222 COVID-19 vaccine. Study findings and constraints: Females made up more of the donors, who were largely white British, and clonal diversity may have come out too low.

The CDR3 loop spans 13 amino acids. Trimming stripped 6 bases from V and 1 base from J, with 9 bases between. Here immunoSEQ multiplex PCR was the method, and the copy in TCRdb shows in-frame clones only, minus some. This table holds under 150,000 clones, approximately 90% found once. Specimen: peripheral blood, collected on day 0 of AZD1222 vaccination. The TCR originated in an adult in good health. J is TRBJ1-1 and V is TRBV12-3 or TRBV12-4; D gene uncertain. Written as DNA, the CDR3 is TGTGCCAGCAGACCCCCTGGGAACACTGAAGCTTTCTTT. Protein product: CASRPPGNTEAFF.